One sample yielded the 23 T cell receptor beta chains listed below, sequenced in a study of early stage breast cancer tumors. The assay was immunoSEQ multiplex PCR, and TCRdb's table has in-frame clones only and misses some. This repertoire shows approximately 50,000 clones, roughly 80% found once; its top ten account for more than 3%. Sequencing used blood. The receptor set was obtained from a person aged 30 to 39 with breast cancer.

The genes are TRBV5-5 and TRBJ2-7, with 7 bases that match TRBD2. V lost 1 base, J lost 3 bases, and 4 bases stayed unmatched. Per germline, CDR1 SGHKS and CDR2 YYEKEE (reference sequence). The CDR3 contains 14 residues. CDR3 region: CASSLWEGNYEQYF. The DNA of the CDR3 is TGTGCCAGCAGCTTGTGGGAGGGAAACTACGAGCAGTACTTC.

This clone was seen just once. The chain recombines TRBV6-6 with TRBJ1-5, with a tentative D call TRBD1 (6 bases). Germline assignment: CDR1 MNHNY and CDR2 SVGAGI (reference sequence). V was cut by 2 bases and J by 5 bases, with 13 bases left in between. The CDR3 is 15 residues long. The CDR3 DNA sequence: TGTGCCAGCAGTTACCCTACGGGGGCCCATCAGCCCCAGCATTTT. It yields the protein CASSYPTGAHQPQHF.

V is TRBV10-1 and J is TRBJ2-7; 8 bases align to TRBD2. Trimming cost V 3 bases and J 5 bases; bases outside gene matches: 6. CDR3 length: 14 amino acids. The germline V gene encodes CDR1 WNHNN and CDR2 SYGVQD (reference sequence). CDR3 protein: CASSDGTSLHEQYF. The CDR3 nucleotides read TGCGCCAGCAGTGACGGGACTAGTCTCCACGAGCAGTACTTC.

The chain uses TRBV30 and TRBJ2-3, with 7 bases matching TRBD2. CDR3 length equals 14 residues. V was clipped by 3 bases and J by 8 bases; unmatched bases: 11. Looked up from germline, CDR1 is GTSNPN and CDR2 is SVGIG (reference sequence). The CDR3 here is CAWRERAGVGTQYF. The CDR3 DNA reads TGTGCCTGGAGAGAGCGGGCGGGAGTTGGTACGCAGTATTTT. Combining the CDR3 with reference TRBV30 and TRBJ2-3 gives the whole variable domain SQTIHQWPATLVQPVGSPLSLECTVEGTSNPNLYWYRQAAGRGLQLLFYSVGIGQISSEVPQNLSASRPQDRQFILSSKKLLLSDSGFYLCAWRERAGVGTQYFGPGTRLTVL.

The genes are TRBV28 and TRBJ1-2; D might be TRBD1 (6 bases). Germline lookup yields CDR1 MDHEN and CDR2 SYDVKM. The length of the CDR3 is 14 residues. V dropped 4 bases and J dropped 8 bases, with 17 bases sitting between them. As DNA, the CDR3 is TGTGCCAGCAGTTCCGAGACAGGCAGACAGGGCTACACCTTC. Translation: CASSSETGRQGYTF.

The V gene is TRBV5-1, the J gene TRBJ1-3, with D tentatively TRBD1 (6 bases). The V end was cut by 0 bases, the J end by 3 bases, with 10 bases between. This CDR3 has 15 amino acids. From germline, CDR1 is SGHRS and CDR2 YFSETQ. The CDR3 nucleotides are TGCGCCAGCAGCTTGGTCACAGGGATTGGAAACACCATATATTTT. It codes for CASSLVTGIGNTIYF. Full variable domain (outside the CDR3, taken from reference TRBV5-1 and TRBJ1-3): KAGVTQTPRYLIKTRGQQVTLSCSPISGHRSVSWYQQTPGQGLQFLFEYFSETQRNKGNFPGRFSGRQFSNSRSEMNVSTLELGDSALYLCASSLVTGIGNTIYFGEGSWLTVV.

This clone appeared a single time. V and J are TRBV28 and TRBJ1-2, with D tentatively TRBD1 (5 bases). Germline values: CDR1 MDHEN, CDR2 SYDVKM. This CDR3 has 15 amino acids. V lost 4 bases and J 0 bases, leaving 12 bases between the germline ends. The CDR3 region has the DNA TGTGCCAGCAGTTCCGGGACTTTTACTAACTATGGCTACACCTTC. This codes for CASSSGTFTNYGYTF.

This clone was seen more than once but under ten times. The chain is built from TRBV6-4 and TRBJ2-1, with D possibly matching TRBD2 (5 bases). Trimming removed 0 bases from V and 4 bases from J, with 16 bases in between. The CDR3 extends over 17 amino acids. CDR1 and CDR2 (germline): MRHNA, SNTAGT. CDR3 protein: CASSDSGEGVAYNEQFF. The CDR3 coding sequence is TGTGCCAGCAGTGACTCGGGCGAGGGAGTCGCTTACAATGAGCAGTTCTTC.

The chain couples TRBV7-2 to TRBJ1-2; the D gene is possibly TRBD1 (5 bases). The CDR3 runs to 15 residues. CDR1 is SGHTA, CDR2 FQGNSA, per germline. V was cut by 4 bases and J by 0 bases, with 12 bases left in between. The CDR3 loop reads CASSSDSLSNYGYTF. DNA for the CDR3: TGTGCCAGCAGCTCCGACAGTCTCTCTAACTATGGCTACACCTTC.

This clone was counted a few times. This chain links TRBV5-1 with TRBJ1-5; maybe TRBD1 (5 bases). Germline V lookup: CDR1 SGHRS, CDR2 YFSETQ. V gave up 0 bases and J gave up 3 bases, with 10 bases separating them. The CDR3 spans 15 residues. CDR3 DNA: TGCGCCAGCAGCTTGGTGGGGGGGGACAATCAGCCCCAGCATTTT. Its translation is CASSLVGGDNQPQHF.

This rearrangement joins TRBV10-2 to TRBJ2-2; 11 nucleotides line up with TRBD1. In germline, CDR1 is WSHSY, CDR2 SAAADI. This CDR3 contains 14 residues. The V and J ends lost 6 bases and 5 bases, in that order; junction bases with no gene match: 2. Here the CDR3 reads CASSRDRGTGELFF. CDR3 bases: TGCGCCAGCAGCCGGGACAGGGGGACCGGGGAGCTGTTTTTT.

This clone was picked up one time. The rearrangement uses TRBV1 and TRBJ2-6; the D call TRBD2 from the table was never checked on the DNA. TRBV1 is a documented pseudogene. This CDR3 is built from 17 residues. The DNA of the CDR3 is TGCACCAGCAGCCAAGTTGGAGCTAGCTCTGGGGCCAACGTCCTGACTTTC. Translated, it gives CTSSQVGASSGANVLTF.

The chain couples TRBV7-2 to TRBJ1-1; D is ambiguous. The ends were cut back, 2 bases at V and 7 bases at J, with 8 bases in the middle. The CDR3 covers 12 residues. Germline-derived CDR1 and CDR2 are SGHTA and FQGNSA. The chain's CDR3 is CASSLTQNEAFF. For the CDR3, the DNA is TGTGCCAGCAGCTTAACACAGAATGAAGCTTTCTTT.

The J gene is TRBJ2-7, the V gene TRBV10-3, with 8 bases aligning to TRBD1. The J segment lost 3 bases and the V segment lost 5 bases, leaving 6 bases of the junction unmatched. CDR3 length equals 14 residues. Germline assignment: CDR1 ENHRY and CDR2 SYGVKD. In DNA form, the CDR3 reads TGTGCCATCAGTCCGGGACAGGTGTACTACGAGCAGTACTTC. Its translation is CAISPGQVYYEQYF.

V is TRBV9 and J is TRBJ2-7; D gene unclear. V was clipped by 4 bases and J by 3 bases, with 17 bases between them. In germline, CDR1 is SGDLS, CDR2 YYNGEE. The CDR3 is 15 residues long. The DNA of the CDR3 is TGTGCCAGCAGCTCGGGTGGCCAGTCCATCTACGAGCAGTACTTC. It yields the protein CASSSGGQSIYEQYF.

The chain combines TRBV19 with TRBJ1-2; tentatively, D is TRBD1 (6 bases). CDR1 is LNHDA and CDR2 is SQIVND in the germline V gene (reference sequence). The V end was cut by 3 bases, the J end by 4 bases, with 9 bases between. The CDR3 is 13 amino acids. CDR3 DNA sequence: TGTGCCAGTAGTATCGGGGGCCTCTATGGCTACACCTTC. Encoded protein: CASSIGGLYGYTF.

V usage is TRBV5-4 and J usage is TRBJ2-3; 13 bases fit TRBD2. The CDR3 is 17 residues long. Trimming took 3 bases from V and 4 from J; bases not matched to a gene: 8. Germline V CDR1 and CDR2: SGHNT, YYREEE (reference sequence). The CDR3 loop is CASSYRTSGSHSDTQYF. In nucleotides, the CDR3 is TGTGCCAGCAGCTATAGGACTAGCGGGAGTCACTCAGATACGCAGTATTTT. The full variable domain, with the rest looked up from reference TRBV5-4 and TRBJ2-3, is ETGVTQSPTHLIKTRGQQVTLRCSSQSGHNTVSWYQQALGQGPQFIFQYYREEENGRGNFPPRFSGLQFPNYSSELNVNALELDDSALYLCASSYRTSGSHSDTQYFGPGTRLTVL.

This chain connects TRBV5-6 to TRBJ2-1, with a possible D match to TRBD2 (6 bases). CDR1 is SGHDT, CDR2 YYEEEE, per germline. V was cut by 4 bases and J by 6 bases, with 11 bases left in between. This CDR3 spans 13 amino acids. The CDR3 loop is CASSRVGLNEQFF. The CDR3 DNA reads TGTGCCAGCAGCCGGGTGGGACTCAATGAGCAGTTCTTC.

The chain has TRBV14 and TRBJ2-7; perhaps D is TRBD1 or TRBD2 (5 bases each). V dropped 4 bases and J dropped 2 bases, with 12 bases sitting between them. The CDR3 spans 14 residues. Germline V gene sequence: CDR1 SGHDN, CDR2 FVKESK. The DNA for the CDR3 is TGTGCCAGCAGCCGGGGGTCAGGGCCCTACGAGCAGTACTTC. Translation: CASSRGSGPYEQYF.

For the CDR3, the DNA is TGTGCCAGCAGCAGACTAGCGGGAGGCCAAGAGACCCAGTACTTC. Translating gives CASSRLAGGQETQYF. The gene calls are TRBV9 and TRBJ2-5; 13 positions agree with TRBD2. The V gene end was trimmed by 4 bases and the J gene end by 1 base; junction bases not matched to a gene: 1. The CDR3 is 15 amino acids. Germline loops: CDR1 SGDLS, CDR2 YYNGEE.

The chain carries TRBV5-1 and TRBJ1-5; a possible D gene is TRBD1 (6 bases). Germline CDR1 reads SGHRS; CDR2 reads YFSETQ. V dropped 0 bases and J dropped 0 bases, with 16 bases sitting between them. This CDR3 region has 18 residues. CDR3 in DNA: TGCGCCAGCAGCTTGGTGTTCGGGGGCGGGGATAGCAATCAGCCCCAGCATTTT. Its protein product is CASSLVFGGGDSNQPQHF.

The V gene is TRBV6-5, the J gene TRBJ2-1; 11 positions match TRBD2. The CDR3 extends over 15 amino acids. Germline V lookup: CDR1 MNHEY, CDR2 SVGAGI. V trimming: 8 bases; J trimming: 4 bases; junction bases outside the gene matches: 7. CDR3: CASGSGTSGYNEQFF. CDR3 bases: TGTGCCAGCGGTTCCGGGACTAGCGGATACAATGAGCAGTTCTTC.

The chain is built from TRBV6-4 and TRBJ2-1; no definite D call. The V gene's germline CDR1 is MRHNA and CDR2 SNTAGT. This CDR3 has 14 amino acids. V lost 0 bases and J lost 7, with 10 bases in between. The CDR3 loop is CASSDSGMENEQFF. The CDR3 DNA sequence: TGTGCCAGCAGTGACTCGGGGATGGAAAATGAGCAGTTCTTC.